The present entry profiles one T cell receptor beta chain with its context. Its antigen is unidentified. Patients with autoimmune history or systemic immunosuppression were excluded. V was shortened by 5 bases and J by 2 bases, with 9 bases between the two germline ends. There are 13 residues in the CDR3. CDR1 and CDR2 from the germline V gene are SGHTA and FQGTGA. This sample was taken from a study of OX40 agonist ivuxolimab in advanced cancers. About the study: Intravenous ivuxolimab at 0.01 to 10 mg/kg was given to patients every 2 weeks. Regarding the study as a whole: Certain nonresponders likewise exhibited a low normalized T-cell clonal expansion. It was not determined which antigens were specifically recognized by the peripheral T cells that had undergone clonal expansion.

Method: immunoSEQ multiplex PCR; TCRdb's copy keeps in-frame clones and lacks some. The data hold 70,000 or so clones, with roughly 85% observed a single time. This TCR was recovered from an adult with an advanced solid tumor such as melanoma, head and neck, liver or kidney cancer. The sequencing used CD4+ or CD8+ T cells sorted from blood, collected in a trial of the OX40 agonist ivuxolimab. This chain connects TRBV7-3 to TRBJ1-2; a weak D match, TRBD1 (6 bases). The CDR3 DNA follows: TGTGCCAGCAGCCCGGACAGCAACTATGGCTACACCTTC. It translates to CASSPDSNYGYTF. Based on the CDR3 plus reference TRBV7-3 and TRBJ1-2, the full variable domain is GAGVSQTPSNKVTEKGKYVELRCDPISGHTALYWYRQSLGQGPEFLIYFQGTGAADDSGLPNDRFFAVRPEGSVSTLKIQRTERGDSAVYLCASSPDSNYGYTFGSGTRLTVV.